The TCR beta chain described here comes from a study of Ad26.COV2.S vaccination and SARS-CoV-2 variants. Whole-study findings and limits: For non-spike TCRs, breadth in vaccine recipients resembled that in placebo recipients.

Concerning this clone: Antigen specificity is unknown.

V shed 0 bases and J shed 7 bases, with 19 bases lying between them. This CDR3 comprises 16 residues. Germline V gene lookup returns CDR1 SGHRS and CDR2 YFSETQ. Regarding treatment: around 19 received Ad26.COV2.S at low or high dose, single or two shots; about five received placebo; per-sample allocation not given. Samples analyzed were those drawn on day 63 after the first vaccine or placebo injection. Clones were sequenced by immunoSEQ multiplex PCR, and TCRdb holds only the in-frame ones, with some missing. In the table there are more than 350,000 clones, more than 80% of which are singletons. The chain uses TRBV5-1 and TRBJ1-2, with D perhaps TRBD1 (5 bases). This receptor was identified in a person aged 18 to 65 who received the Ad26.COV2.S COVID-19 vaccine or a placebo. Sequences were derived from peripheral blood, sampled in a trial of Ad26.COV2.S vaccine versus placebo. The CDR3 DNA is TGCGCCAGCAGCTTGGCCCTCGGAACGACAGAGCTTGGCTACACCTTC. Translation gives CASSLALGTTELGYTF.